A selection of T cell receptor beta chains follows, all from one sample in a study of T cell repertoires in cytomegalovirus infection. Their recognized antigens are unknown. TCRdb re-analysed the reads in MiXCR, keeping a single row per CDR3 protein. The table includes about 770,000 distinct CDR3 sequences, about 29% detected once. Sequenced here: cultured CD8+ T cells from PBMCs, sampled from culture after CMV antigen stimulation. The receptors were gathered from a human donor in good health (CMV status not recorded). Some clones in this sample may be carry-over from other donors' samples. CDR3s include the opening cysteine and the closing phenylalanine or tryptophan. Fields, in order: D gene, J gene, V gene, CDR3 protein. A D gene is named only where the DNA matches it firmly.

D gene: TRBD2; J gene: TRBJ2-1; V gene: TRBV4-1; CDR3 protein: CASSRAPSGGDPYNEQFF
D gene: .; J gene: TRBJ1-1; V gene: TRBV4-1; CDR3 protein: CASSQVGERNTEAFF
D gene: .; J gene: TRBJ2-2; V gene: TRBV7-8; CDR3 protein: CASSLEWDTGELFF
D gene: .; J gene: TRBJ1-1; V gene: TRBV20-1; CDR3 protein: CSARDTQKGNTEAFF
D gene: .; J gene: TRBJ2-7; V gene: TRBV9; CDR3 protein: CASSVGGRPYEQYF
D gene: .; J gene: TRBJ2-2; V gene: TRBV6-5; CDR3 protein: CASKGGLLTGELFF
D gene: .; J gene: TRBJ2-2; V gene: TRBV12-3/TRBV12-4; CDR3 protein: CASSLRNPREFDSAGELFF
D gene: .; J gene: TRBJ2-3; V gene: TRBV4-3; CDR3 protein: CASSQDFRGVKTDTQYF
D gene: .; J gene: TRBJ2-1; V gene: TRBV7-6; CDR3 protein: CASSFPDERQIYNEQFF
D gene: TRBD2; J gene: TRBJ2-3; V gene: TRBV4-3; CDR3 protein: CASSDLGGSTDTQYF
D gene: TRBD1; J gene: TRBJ1-2; V gene: TRBV6-6; CDR3 protein: CASSYTDRELGYGYTF
D gene: .; J gene: TRBJ2-2; V gene: TRBV6-6; CDR3 protein: CASSGPSGSGELFF
D gene: .; J gene: TRBJ2-2; V gene: TRBV7-2; CDR3 protein: CASSPSAGTGELFF
D gene: TRBD1; J gene: TRBJ2-3; V gene: TRBV7-7; CDR3 protein: CASSQGDRGDTQYF
D gene: TRBD2; J gene: TRBJ2-3; V gene: TRBV20-1; CDR3 protein: CSEGSGVTDTQYF
D gene: .; J gene: TRBJ2-3; V gene: TRBV12-3/TRBV12-4; CDR3 protein: CASSPSGPFTDTQYF
D gene: .; J gene: TRBJ2-3; V gene: TRBV2; CDR3 protein: CASILGFSSTDTQYF
D gene: TRBD1; J gene: TRBJ2-7; V gene: TRBV10-1; CDR3 protein: CASSDGQGDEQYF
D gene: .; J gene: TRBJ2-3; V gene: TRBV29-1; CDR3 protein: CSVAPGASTDTQYF
D gene: .; J gene: TRBJ1-2; V gene: TRBV29-1; CDR3 protein: CSTLRPDSNYGYTF
D gene: .; J gene: TRBJ2-1; V gene: TRBV7-9; CDR3 protein: CASSLADLGYNEQFF
D gene: .; J gene: TRBJ2-7; V gene: TRBV25-1; CDR3 protein: CASKDRSALNGGEQYF
D gene: TRBD1; J gene: TRBJ2-2; V gene: TRBV7-4; CDR3 protein: CASSLGTGFPTGELFF
D gene: .; J gene: TRBJ2-1; V gene: TRBV4-1; CDR3 protein: CASSEENPSYNEQFF
D gene: .; J gene: TRBJ1-2; V gene: TRBV7-3; CDR3 protein: CASSPGGALGYTF
D gene: .; J gene: TRBJ2-2; V gene: TRBV19; CDR3 protein: CASSISNLGELFF
D gene: .; J gene: TRBJ2-2; V gene: TRBV4-3; CDR3 protein: CASSQETAPTGELFF
D gene: TRBD1; J gene: TRBJ1-1; V gene: TRBV7-3; CDR3 protein: CASSLIRRQGGNTEAFF
D gene: .; J gene: TRBJ1-2; V gene: TRBV4-1; CDR3 protein: CASSQTQTENYGYTF
D gene: TRBD1; J gene: TRBJ1-1; V gene: TRBV6-5; CDR3 protein: CASSLPRDRGRRTEAFF
D gene: .; J gene: TRBJ2-7; V gene: TRBV6-1; CDR3 protein: CASRDGELWTYEQYF
D gene: .; J gene: TRBJ2-5; V gene: TRBV27; CDR3 protein: CASTTLGTGETQYF
D gene: .; J gene: TRBJ1-1; V gene: TRBV11-2; CDR3 protein: CASSPDFSANTEAFF
D gene: .; J gene: TRBJ1-5; V gene: TRBV4-3; CDR3 protein: CASSQDEGQPQHF
D gene: .; J gene: TRBJ2-2; V gene: TRBV19; CDR3 protein: CASSPDYNTGELFF
D gene: TRBD2; J gene: TRBJ2-1; V gene: TRBV7-6; CDR3 protein: CASSLAPAGGNNEQFF
D gene: TRBD2; J gene: TRBJ2-5; V gene: TRBV4-1; CDR3 protein: CASSQDQGLAKTQYF
D gene: .; J gene: TRBJ1-2; V gene: TRBV2; CDR3 protein: CASIGARVSNYGYTF
D gene: TRBD1; J gene: TRBJ1-1; V gene: TRBV7-3; CDR3 protein: CASSAWTGTEAFF
D gene: .; J gene: TRBJ2-7; V gene: TRBV6-5; CDR3 protein: CASSYRASYEQYF
D gene: .; J gene: TRBJ2-7; V gene: TRBV6-1; CDR3 protein: CASSEPRDMSYEQYF
D gene: .; J gene: TRBJ1-2; V gene: TRBV5-1; CDR3 protein: CASRAPGGLNYGYTF
D gene: .; J gene: TRBJ1-1; V gene: TRBV7-6; CDR3 protein: CASSLGPSRGVNTEAFF
D gene: TRBD1; J gene: TRBJ2-7; V gene: TRBV7-9; CDR3 protein: CASRWTGGTYEQYF
D gene: .; J gene: TRBJ1-5; V gene: TRBV6-8; CDR3 protein: CASSYSRDHQPQHF
D gene: .; J gene: TRBJ2-2; V gene: TRBV6-5; CDR3 protein: CASTNPGRINTGELFF
D gene: .; J gene: TRBJ1-1; V gene: TRBV4-1; CDR3 protein: CASSQAQGVGTEAFF
D gene: .; J gene: TRBJ1-1; V gene: TRBV27; CDR3 protein: CASSFFGTTEAFF
D gene: .; J gene: TRBJ1-1; V gene: TRBV28; CDR3 protein: CASSLGGTSEAFF
D gene: .; J gene: TRBJ1-5; V gene: TRBV6-2/TRBV6-3; CDR3 protein: CASSYSIGQPQHF
D gene: .; J gene: TRBJ2-3; V gene: TRBV20-1; CDR3 protein: CSARDVAGSTDTQYF
D gene: .; J gene: TRBJ2-3; V gene: TRBV6-5; CDR3 protein: CASSYGQGYTQYF
D gene: .; J gene: TRBJ2-1; V gene: TRBV7-9; CDR3 protein: CASSKDSSYNEQFF
D gene: .; J gene: TRBJ1-1; V gene: TRBV4-3; CDR3 protein: CASSQAPWGGKTEAFF
D gene: .; J gene: TRBJ2-7; V gene: TRBV6-6; CDR3 protein: CASSYSKGRGYEQYF